The rows below give T cell receptor beta chains drawn from one sample of a study of beta chain features in type 1 diabetes. Clones were sequenced by immunoSEQ multiplex PCR, and TCRdb holds only the in-frame ones, with some missing. The sample contains around 280,000 clones, around 16% of which appear only once. The sample comprised naive CD4+ T cells from blood. These receptors were obtained from a man aged 18 to 29 with type 1 diabetes. CDR3s include the opening cysteine and the closing phenylalanine or tryptophan. Fields, in order: J gene, CDR3 length, D gene, V gene, clone size, CDR3 protein, CDR3 DNA. A D gene is named only where the DNA matches it firmly. Part of the rows lack a size; the others show once, few, many or a class for expanded clones.

>TRBJ2-3|13|TRBD1|TRBV5-6|.
CASRFGQADTQYF
TGTGCCAGCAGGTTCGGACAGGCAGATACGCAGTATTTT
>TRBJ2-7|12|.|TRBV30|few
CAWGPGGHEQYF
TGTGCCTGGGGGCCGGGGGGCCACGAGCAGTACTTC
>TRBJ2-5|16|TRBD2|TRBV9|.
CASSYGLAGPGETQYF
TGTGCCAGCAGCTACGGACTAGCGGGGCCCGGGGAGACCCAGTACTTC
>TRBJ2-5|17|.|TRBV5-6|.
CASSLGSSGTHQETQYF
TGTGCCAGCAGCTTAGGGAGCTCCGGGACTCACCAAGAGACCCAGTACTTC
>TRBJ2-7|13|TRBD2|TRBV30|few
CAWKGGTPYEQYF
TGTGCCTGGAAGGGAGGGACCCCCTACGAGCAGTACTTC
>TRBJ2-1|16|.|TRBV5-1|few
CASSLGAGQSYNEQFF
TGCGCCAGCAGCTTAGGGGCAGGACAGAGCTACAATGAGCAGTTCTTC
>TRBJ1-5|19|TRBD1|TRBV7-2|few
CASSSPSGTGGGSNQPQHF
TGTGCCAGCAGCTCACCATCGGGGACAGGGGGCGGAAGCAATCAGCCCCAGCATTTT
>TRBJ1-5|13|.|TRBV30|few
CAWSASDFQPQHF
TGTGCCTGGAGTGCATCAGATTTTCAGCCCCAGCATTTT
>TRBJ1-1|14|.|TRBV5-6|few
CASSFFRGRTEAFF
TGTGCCAGCAGTTTCTTCAGGGGCAGGACTGAAGCTTTCTTT
>TRBJ2-7|14|.|TRBV13|few
CASSLGASYGEQYF
TGTGCCAGCAGCTTAGGGGCTAGCTACGGCGAGCAGTACTTC
>TRBJ1-6|17|.|TRBV4-3|few
CASSQQTGSSYNSPLHF
TGCGCCAGCAGCCAACAAACAGGGAGCTCCTATAATTCACCCCTCCACTTT
>TRBJ2-1|17|.|TRBV27|.
CASSTTQGSSSYNEQFF
TGTGCCAGCAGTACAACCCAGGGGTCAAGCTCCTACAATGAGCAGTTCTTC
>TRBJ1-3|16|TRBD1|TRBV28|.
CASSSTGGTTGNTIYF
TGTGCCAGCAGCTCCACAGGGGGCACAACTGGAAACACCATATATTTT
>TRBJ1-2|13|.|TRBV29-1|.
CSVGALRGGGYTF
TGCAGCGTTGGGGCCCTCAGGGGTGGTGGCTACACCTTC
>TRBJ1-1|13|.|TRBV7-2|few
CASSPPPNTEAFF
TGTGCCAGCAGCCCCCCACCTAATACTGAAGCTTTCTTT
>TRBJ2-7|14|.|TRBV30|few
CAWSVLEVSYEQYF
TGTGCCTGGAGTGTACTTGAGGTCTCCTACGAGCAGTACTTC
>TRBJ1-2|10|.|TRBV6-4|few
CASSDPGYTF
TGTGCCAGCAGTGATCCAGGCTACACCTTC
>TRBJ2-7|14|TRBD1|TRBV28|.
CASSPTGSTYEQYF
TGTGCCAGCAGCCCGACAGGGAGCACCTACGAGCAGTACTTC
>TRBJ1-2|14|TRBD1|TRBV6-5|few
CASSYQQGVDGYTF
TGTGCCAGCAGTTACCAACAGGGGGTGGATGGCTACACCTTC
>TRBJ2-1|16|TRBD2|TRBV7-9|few
CASARREGSRHSEQFF
TGTGCCAGTGCTAGGCGGGAGGGCTCAAGGCACAGTGAGCAGTTCTTC
>TRBJ2-1|14|.|TRBV10-3|few
CAISDVLGGHEQFF
TGTGCCATCAGTGACGTCTTAGGGGGACATGAGCAGTTCTTC
>TRBJ1-2|15|TRBD1|TRBV14|.
CASSHAGQGANGYTF
TGTGCCAGCAGCCACGCGGGACAGGGGGCTAATGGCTACACCTTC
>TRBJ1-2|13|TRBD1|TRBV6-5|.
CASSLQGNYGYTF
TGTGCCAGCAGTTTACAGGGGAACTATGGCTACACCTTC
>TRBJ1-2|16|.|TRBV18|.
CASSPRGQGSNYGYTF
TGTGCCAGCTCACCACGCGGCCAGGGGTCCAACTATGGCTACACCTTC
>TRBJ2-3|15|TRBD2|TRBV7-9|.
CASNLLAGSTDTQYF
TGTGCCAGCAACCTACTAGCGGGGAGCACAGATACGCAGTATTTT
>TRBJ2-1|15|TRBD2|TRBV4-1|few
CASSGPGSGSIEQFF
TGCGCCAGCAGCGGCCCGGGTAGCGGGAGTATTGAGCAGTTCTTC
>TRBJ1-1|15|.|TRBV5-6|.
CASRARDFGYAEAFF
TGTGCCAGCAGGGCCAGGGATTTTGGGTACGCTGAAGCTTTCTTT
>TRBJ2-6|19|.|TRBV18|.
CASSPPFGGWYSGANVLTF
TGTGCCAGCTCACCACCGTTCGGCGGTTGGTACTCTGGGGCCAACGTCCTGACTTTC
>TRBJ2-7|12|TRBD2|TRBV28|.
CASGLAELEQYF
TGTGCCAGCGGACTAGCAGAGCTCGAGCAGTACTTC
>TRBJ1-2|14|.|TRBV27|.
CASSVTGLENGYTF
TGTGCCAGCAGTGTTACAGGGCTTGAAAATGGCTACACCTTC
>TRBJ2-7|12|.|TRBV6-6|few
CASSPSVYEQYF
TGTGCCAGCTCCCCCAGCGTCTACGAGCAGTACTTC
>TRBJ2-5|15|TRBD1|TRBV15|.
CATSKGQGASETQYF
TGTGCCACCAGCAAGGGACAGGGGGCGAGTGAGACCCAGTACTTC
>TRBJ2-3|17|TRBD2|TRBV2|.
CASSDSWLAGKGDTQYF
TGTGCCAGCAGTGATAGCTGGCTAGCGGGGAAAGGAGATACGCAGTATTTT
>TRBJ1-1|16|TRBD1|TRBV4-2|.
CASSQEWTGAYTEAFF
TGTGCCAGCAGCCAAGAATGGACAGGGGCTTACACTGAAGCTTTCTTT
>TRBJ2-1|16|TRBD1|TRBV5-4|few
CASSLSGTGVYNEQFF
TGTGCCAGCAGCTTGTCCGGGACAGGGGTCTACAATGAGCAGTTCTTC
>TRBJ1-4|15|.|TRBV25-1|.
CASSERAATNEKLFF
TGTGCCAGCAGTGAGAGGGCCGCAACTAATGAAAAACTGTTTTTT
>TRBJ2-5|12|.|TRBV29-1|few
CSVGQFRETQYF
TGCAGCGTCGGACAGTTTCGAGAGACCCAGTACTTC
>TRBJ2-1|17|TRBD2|TRBV5-1|.
CASRYTRGTSGSNEQFF
TGCGCCAGCCGGTATACTCGCGGGACTAGCGGGAGCAATGAGCAGTTCTTC
>TRBJ1-2|14|TRBD1|TRBV2|few
CASSAQGVIYGYTF
TGTGCCAGCAGCGCACAGGGGGTCATCTATGGCTACACCTTC
>TRBJ2-7|15|.|TRBV21-1|.
CASSKAQPTIQEQYF
TGTGCCAGCAGCAAAGCCCAGCCTACTATCCAGGAGCAGTACTTC
>TRBJ2-2|14|.|TRBV7-6|few
CASSLVQATGELFF
TGTGCCAGCAGCTTAGTACAGGCCACCGGGGAGCTGTTTTTT
>TRBJ2-4|13|.|TRBV5-6|few
CASSLESGNIQYF
TGTGCCAGCAGCTTAGAGTCAGGAAACATTCAGTACTTC
>TRBJ2-1|11|.|TRBV20-1|once
CSARALREQFF
TGCAGTGCTAGAGCTCTGAGAGAGCAGTTCTTC
>TRBJ1-6|17|TRBD1|TRBV9|.
CASSGGTGESYNSPLHF
TGTGCCAGCAGCGGAGGGACAGGGGAATCCTATAATTCACCCCTCCACTTT
>TRBJ1-5|13|.|TRBV5-6|.
CASSWSRAQPQHF
TGTGCCAGCAGTTGGAGCAGGGCTCAGCCCCAGCATTTT
>TRBJ2-1|16|TRBD1|TRBV7-9|few
CASSSDRGHTYNEQFF
TGTGCCAGCAGCTCGGACAGGGGGCACACCTACAATGAGCAGTTCTTC
>TRBJ2-5|16|TRBD2|TRBV6-5|.
CASSSQASGGVGTQYF
TGTGCCAGCAGTTCTCAGGCTAGCGGGGGGGTTGGGACCCAGTACTTC
>TRBJ2-7|14|.|TRBV27|.
CASSSLTGSQKQYF
TGTGCCAGCAGTTCTCTAACCGGGTCCCAAAAGCAGTACTTC
>TRBJ2-1|16|TRBD2|TRBV9|.
CASSPLGLAGNYEQFF
TGTGCCAGCAGCCCACTCGGACTAGCGGGTAACTATGAGCAGTTCTTC
>TRBJ2-5|15|.|TRBV18|few
CASSPSRGIGETQYF
TGTGCCAGCTCACCCTCGAGAGGCATTGGAGAGACCCAGTACTTC
>TRBJ2-3|17|.|TRBV5-1|few
CASSLGDILAGTDTQYF
TGCGCCAGCAGCTTGGGAGACATCTTGGCTGGCACAGATACGCAGTATTTT
>TRBJ2-5|16|TRBD2|TRBV7-9|.
CASSPGTSGIGETQYF
TGTGCCAGCAGCCCCGGGACTAGCGGGATCGGGGAGACCCAGTACTTC
>TRBJ2-7|15|TRBD1|TRBV30|.
CAWSLGTGDFYEQYF
TGTGCCTGGAGTCTTGGGACAGGGGATTTCTACGAGCAGTACTTC
>TRBJ1-2|14|.|TRBV14|.
CASSHRTGNYGYTF
TGTGCCAGCAGCCACCGGACGGGGAACTATGGCTACACCTTC
>TRBJ1-6|15|TRBD1|TRBV10-2|few
CASSDWDRRNSPLHF
TGCGCCAGCAGTGACTGGGACAGACGTAATTCACCCCTCCACTTT